A selection of T cell receptor beta chains follows, all from one sample in a study of T cell responses to AZD1222 COVID-19 vaccine. Assay used: immunoSEQ multiplex PCR; TCRdb lists only in-frame clones, some missing. The table lists 75,000 to 80,000 clones, roughly 80% of them singletons. Sequences were derived from peripheral blood, sampled 28 days after the second dose of the MenACWY control vaccine. These receptors all come from an adult who received the MenACWY meningococcal vaccine as a control. CDR3s include the opening cysteine and the closing phenylalanine or tryptophan. The D gene is left open where the match is weak. Part of the rows lack a size; the others show once, few, many or a class for expanded clones.

cdr3_length	v_call	j_call	clone_size	d_call	cdr3_nt	cdr3_aa
17	TRBV7-8	TRBJ1-5	-	TRBD1	TGTGCCAGCAGCTCCTCCCTCCGGGACAGGCGAAATCAGCCCCAGCATTTT	CASSSSLRDRRNQPQHF
13	TRBV18	TRBJ1-1	-	-	TGTGCCAGCTCACCGGGGTTGAACACTGAAGCTTTCTTT	CASSPGLNTEAFF
13	TRBV11-2	TRBJ1-1	few	-	TGTGCCAGCAGCTTAGATAGGGGGACTGAAGCTTTCTTT	CASSLDRGTEAFF
13	TRBV30	TRBJ2-7	-	TRBD2	TGTGCCAGCGGGGCAGGCGCAGGTCGCGAGCAGTACTTC	CASGAGAGREQYF
16	TRBV5-6	TRBJ1-2	-	TRBD1	TGTGCCAGCAGCATCGGGACAGGGAGGGACATCTATGGCTACACCTTC	CASSIGTGRDIYGYTF
15	TRBV16	TRBJ1-1	many	-	TGTGCCAGCAGCCAATCGGGAGGGGCGAACACTGAAGCTTTCTTT	CASSQSGGANTEAFF
16	TRBV16	TRBJ2-1	-	-	TGTGCCAGCAGCCAATCGGCGGGGTTATCCTACAATGAGCAGTTCTTC	CASSQSAGLSYNEQFF
12	TRBV28	TRBJ2-7	-	-	TGTGCCAGCAGTTTATTGTATGGGGAGCAGTACTTC	CASSLLYGEQYF
14	TRBV14	TRBJ2-7	-	-	TGTGCCAGCAGTCCCGGACAGCCCTCCTACGAGCAGTACTTC	CASSPGQPSYEQYF
14	TRBV7-2	TRBJ1-1	few	-	TGTGCCAGCAGCCCTCGGGTCTCCCGGGAGGAAGCTTTCTTT	CASSPRVSREEAFF
12	TRBV28	TRBJ2-2	-	-	TGTGCCAGCAGTCAGGACACCGGGGAGCTGTTTTTT	CASSQDTGELFF
12	TRBV18	TRBJ2-3	few	-	TGTGCCAGCTCACCACGTGGAGATACGCAGTATTTT	CASSPRGDTQYF
16	TRBV7-9	TRBJ2-7	-	TRBD1	TGTGCCAGCAGCCCCTCGGGGACAGGGGGATTCTACGAGCAGTACTTC	CASSPSGTGGFYEQYF
13	TRBV18	TRBJ2-2	-	-	TGTGCCAGCTCACCAGGAATTACCGGGGAGCTGTTTTTT	CASSPGITGELFF
16	TRBV4-3	TRBJ1-4	-	TRBD1	TGCGCCAGCAGCCAAGAATCAGGGGGCCCTAATGAAAAACTGTTTTTT	CASSQESGGPNEKLFF
16	TRBV2	TRBJ1-6	-	-	TGTGCCAGCAAAACGGGGGTTGGGTCCTATAATTCACCCCTCCACTTT	CASKTGVGSYNSPLHF
16	TRBV5-1	TRBJ1-3	-	-	TGCGCCAGCAGCTTGGGTATCGGGGGTACTGGAAACACCATATATTTT	CASSLGIGGTGNTIYF
14	TRBV30	TRBJ1-4	-	-	TGTGCCTGGAGTGGTGGGGGGCGGAATGAAAAACTGTTTTTT	CAWSGGGRNEKLFF
12	TRBV7-2	TRBJ2-3	-	-	TGTGCCAGCAGCTTTAGTGCAGATACGCAGTATTTT	CASSFSADTQYF
13	TRBV7-8	TRBJ2-1	-	-	TGTGCCAGCAGCCACAGCCCCAGGAATGAGCAGTTCTTC	CASSHSPRNEQFF
16	TRBV3-1/TRBV3-2	TRBJ2-5	-	TRBD1	TGTGCCAGCAGCCTATCAGACAGGGTGCCCGGAGAGACCCAGTACTTC	CASSLSDRVPGETQYF
14	TRBV7-2	TRBJ2-3	-	-	TGTGCCAGCAGCTGGGGCGGGGAAACAGATACGCAGTATTTT	CASSWGGETDTQYF
15	TRBV7-8	TRBJ2-5	-	-	TGTGCCAGCAGCTTAGATGGCAGGGCTTGGGAGACCCAGTACTTC	CASSLDGRAWETQYF
13	TRBV7-9	TRBJ2-1	-	-	TGTGCCAGCAGTCCCTTGAGGGGAAATGAGCAGTTCTTC	CASSPLRGNEQFF
17	TRBV5-1	TRBJ1-1	-	TRBD1	TGCGCCAGCAGCTACGGACTACAGGGGGCTACGAACACTGAAGCTTTCTTT	CASSYGLQGATNTEAFF
15	TRBV3-1/TRBV3-2	TRBJ1-3	few	-	TGTGCCAGCAGCCGGGCGGGCAACTCTGGAAACACCATATATTTT	CASSRAGNSGNTIYF
15	TRBV5-1	TRBJ1-4	-	TRBD1	TGCGCCAGCAGCTTAGGTTCGACAGGGGGCGAAAAACTGTTTTTT	CASSLGSTGGEKLFF
16	TRBV19	TRBJ1-2	-	-	TGTGCCAGTACCGACTCGATGCGGGGACTTAGGTATGGCTACACCTTC	CASTDSMRGLRYGYTF
17	TRBV6-2/TRBV6-3	TRBJ1-5	medium-sized	TRBD1	TGTGCCAGCAGCCCGACAGGGGGCGGTTATAGCAATCAGCCCCAGCATTTT	CASSPTGGGYSNQPQHF
16	TRBV7-9	TRBJ2-6	-	-	TGTGCCAGCAGCTCAGCGGTTAACTCTGGGGCCAACGTCCTGACTTTC	CASSSAVNSGANVLTF
13	TRBV5-8	TRBJ1-2	-	-	TGTGCCAGCAGCCTGAGGGGTGGCAGTGGCTACACCTTC	CASSLRGGSGYTF
12	TRBV6-5	TRBJ1-3	-	-	TGTGCCAGCAGTCCTTCCGGGACCGAGATATATTTT	CASSPSGTEIYF
16	TRBV7-2	TRBJ1-5	-	-	TGTGCCAGCAGCTTAGGGGGTACCAATAGCAATCAGCCCCAGCATTTT	CASSLGGTNSNQPQHF
15	TRBV3-1/TRBV3-2	TRBJ2-1	-	-	TGTGCCAGCAGCCAAGGGACATTCGGTATACAAGAAAGGTTCTTC	CASSQGTFGIQERFF
11	TRBV10-3	TRBJ1-1	-	-	TGTGCCATCAAGGGGAACACTGAAGCTTTCTTT	CAIKGNTEAFF
13	TRBV4-2	TRBJ1-5	-	-	TGTGCCAGCAGCCAAGAGTTTGGAGAGCCCCAGCATTTT	CASSQEFGEPQHF
11	TRBV19	TRBJ2-7	few	-	TGTGCCACCCAATTTGGCTACGAGCAGTACTTC	CATQFGYEQYF
15	TRBV28	TRBJ1-5	-	-	TGTGCCAGCAGTTTGGTTCGGGGCCCCAATCAGCCCCAGCATTTT	CASSLVRGPNQPQHF
14	TRBV2	TRBJ2-2	-	TRBD2	TGTGCCAGCAATATGGCGGGAGGCCACGGGGAGCTGTTTTTT	CASNMAGGHGELFF
13	TRBV2	TRBJ1-2	-	TRBD1	TGTGCCAGCAGCGGGGACAGCAACTATGGCTACACCTTC	CASSGDSNYGYTF
17	TRBV2	TRBJ2-3	-	-	TGTGCCAGCACTTTCCTAGGACAGGGAGGGGGCACAGATACGCAGTATTTT	CASTFLGQGGGTDTQYF
13	TRBV19	TRBJ2-2	-	-	TGTGCCAGTAGTCATCCATTGGCCGGGGAGCTGTTTTTT	CASSHPLAGELFF
14	TRBV30	TRBJ1-1	few	-	TGTGCCTGGCAATTGAGAAGAACGAACACTGAAGCTTTCTTT	CAWQLRRTNTEAFF
16	TRBV7-6	TRBJ2-1	-	TRBD2	TGTGCCAGCAGCTTCCGACTAGCGAGCTCCTACAATGAGCAGTTCTTC	CASSFRLASSYNEQFF
15	TRBV19	TRBJ1-4	-	-	TGTGCCAGTAGTATAGCGTCAGGAGTAGGAGAAAAACTGTTTTTT	CASSIASGVGEKLFF
17	TRBV7-8	TRBJ1-6	-	-	TGTGCCAGCAGCTTAGGGGAGGAAAGCTCCTATAATTCACCCCTCCACTTT	CASSLGEESSYNSPLHF
12	TRBV7-2	TRBJ1-6	-	-	TGTGCCAGCAGCTTGAATAATTCACCCCTCCACTTT	CASSLNNSPLHF
14	TRBV7-8	TRBJ1-5	many	TRBD1	TGTGCCACCTCACAGGGGATAGGCAATCAGCCCCAGCATTTT	CATSQGIGNQPQHF
14	TRBV6-5	TRBJ2-7	-	TRBD1	TGTGCCAGCAGACCCACGGGACAGGGCGTCGAGCAGTACTTC	CASRPTGQGVEQYF
15	TRBV5-5	TRBJ1-5	once	-	TGTGCCAGCAGCGCGGGCCTGTATAGCAATCAGCCCCAGCATTTT	CASSAGLYSNQPQHF
16	TRBV28	TRBJ2-6	once	-	TGTGCCAGCAGCTTATCTCGGGCTTCTGGGGCCAACGTCCTGACTTTC	CASSLSRASGANVLTF
15	TRBV6-5	TRBJ2-6	-	-	TGTGCCAGCTCCTCTTCCAGGGCTGGGGCCAACGTCCTGACTTTC	CASSSSRAGANVLTF
15	TRBV7-9	TRBJ2-5	-	-	TGTGCCAGCAGCTTCTGGGGTCAAGGGGGAGAGACCCAGTACTTC	CASSFWGQGGETQYF